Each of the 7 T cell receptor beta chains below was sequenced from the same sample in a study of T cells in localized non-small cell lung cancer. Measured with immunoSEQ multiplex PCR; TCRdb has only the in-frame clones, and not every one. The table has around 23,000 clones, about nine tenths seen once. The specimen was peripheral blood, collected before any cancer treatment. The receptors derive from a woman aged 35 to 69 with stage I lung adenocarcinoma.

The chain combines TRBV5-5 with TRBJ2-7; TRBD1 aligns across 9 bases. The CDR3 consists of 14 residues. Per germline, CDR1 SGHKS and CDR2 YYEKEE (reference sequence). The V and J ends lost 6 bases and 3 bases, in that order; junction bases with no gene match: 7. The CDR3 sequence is CASTRPGQGYEQYF. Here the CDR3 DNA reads TGTGCCAGCACCCGGCCGGGACAGGGCTACGAGCAGTACTTC.

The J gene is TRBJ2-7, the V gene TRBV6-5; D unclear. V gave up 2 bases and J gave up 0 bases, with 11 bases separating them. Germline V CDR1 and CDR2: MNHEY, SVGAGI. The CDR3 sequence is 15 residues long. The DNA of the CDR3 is TGTGCCAGCAGTTACCGAGCTCCCTCCTCCTACGAGCAGTACTTC. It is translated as CASSYRAPSSYEQYF.

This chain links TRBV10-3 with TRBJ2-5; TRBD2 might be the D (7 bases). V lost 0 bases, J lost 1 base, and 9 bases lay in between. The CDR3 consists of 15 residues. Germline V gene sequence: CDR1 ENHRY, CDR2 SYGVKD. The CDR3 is CAISESGGAQETQYF. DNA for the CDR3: TGTGCCATCAGTGAGTCGGGGGGGGCCCAAGAGACCCAGTACTTC.

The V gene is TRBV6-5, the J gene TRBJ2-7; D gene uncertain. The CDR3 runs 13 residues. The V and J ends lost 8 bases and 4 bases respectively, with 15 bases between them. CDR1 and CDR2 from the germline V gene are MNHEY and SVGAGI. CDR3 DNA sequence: TGTGCCAGCTCAATAGGGCCGAATTACGAGCAGTACTTC. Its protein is CASSIGPNYEQYF.

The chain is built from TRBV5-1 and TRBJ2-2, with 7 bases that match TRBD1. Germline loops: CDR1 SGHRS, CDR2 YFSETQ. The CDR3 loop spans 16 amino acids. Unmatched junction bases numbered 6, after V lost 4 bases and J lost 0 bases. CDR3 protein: CASSRGQTSNTGELFF. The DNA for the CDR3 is TGCGCCAGCAGCCGGGGACAGACTTCGAACACCGGGGAGCTGTTTTTT. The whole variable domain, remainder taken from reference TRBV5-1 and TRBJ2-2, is KAGVTQTPRYLIKTRGQQVTLSCSPISGHRSVSWYQQTPGQGLQFLFEYFSETQRNKGNFPGRFSGRQFSNSRSEMNVSTLELGDSALYLCASSRGQTSNTGELFFGEGSRLTVL.

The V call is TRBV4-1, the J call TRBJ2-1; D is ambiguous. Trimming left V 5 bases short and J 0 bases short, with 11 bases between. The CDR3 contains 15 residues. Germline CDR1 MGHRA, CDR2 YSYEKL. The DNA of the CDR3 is TGCGCCAGCAGCATGGAAGAGGACTCCTACAATGAGCAGTTCTTC. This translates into CASSMEEDSYNEQFF.

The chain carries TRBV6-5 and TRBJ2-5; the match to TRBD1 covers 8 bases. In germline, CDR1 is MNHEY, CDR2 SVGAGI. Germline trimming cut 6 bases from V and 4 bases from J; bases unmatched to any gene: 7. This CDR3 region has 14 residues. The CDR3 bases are TGTGCCAGCAGAAGACAGGGGAGAGGAGAGACCCAGTACTTC. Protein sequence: CASRRQGRGETQYF.